The 4 T cell receptor beta chains below were found in one sample sequenced in a study of PD-L1 blockade in urothelial cancer. Using immunoSEQ multiplex PCR, the repertoire was profiled, and TCRdb retains in-frame clones only, with some absent. The sample carries 85,000 to 90,000 clones, around nine tenths recorded once. This material consisted of PBMCs, taken around atezolizumab (anti-PD-L1) treatment. The receptor source for this set is a man aged 60 to 75 with urothelial cancer.

This clone is a singleton in its sample. The chain employs TRBV25-1 and TRBJ2-7; TRBD1 matches 10 bases. The CDR3 is 17 amino acids. CDR1 is MGHDK, CDR2 SYGVNS, per germline. The V gene end was trimmed by 3 bases and the J gene end by 6 bases; junction bases not matched to a gene: 14. CDR3 loop: CASSDYKIGTGDGEQYF. The DNA of the CDR3 is TGTGCCAGCAGTGATTATAAAATCGGGACAGGGGATGGCGAGCAGTACTTC.

The J gene is TRBJ2-1, the V gene TRBV10-3; a weak D match, TRBD2 (7 bases). Trimming shortened V by 0 bases and J by 5 bases, and 14 bases separated the two germline ends. Germline CDR1 is ENHRY and CDR2 is SYGVKD. The CDR3 length is 16 residues. CDR3 protein: CAISESIQRDNNEQFF. DNA of the CDR3: TGTGCCATCAGTGAGTCGATCCAGCGGGACAACAATGAGCAGTTCTTC.

This clone has only one observation. The chain recombines TRBV15 with TRBJ2-1; 11 positions match TRBD1. Germline V gene lookup returns CDR1 LNHNV and CDR2 YYDKDF (reference sequence). V shed 1 base, J shed 8 bases, and the junction held 4 bases outside the gene matches. The CDR3 sequence is 15 residues long. CDR3 in DNA: TGTGCCACCAGCAGAGGGACAGGGGGCCGGGATGAGCAGTTCTTC. Its protein is CATSRGTGGRDEQFF.

The gene calls are TRBV6-5 and TRBJ1-2; D possibly corresponds to TRBD1 (5 bases). This CDR3 contains 14 residues. Trimming removed 6 bases at V and 8 bases at J, with 19 bases between. From germline, CDR1 is MNHEY and CDR2 SVGAGI. CDR3 sequence reads: CASSTGGTHGGYTF. The CDR3 DNA reads as TGTGCCAGCAGCACAGGCGGGACCCACGGCGGCTACACCTTC.